What follows is one T cell receptor (beta chain) and its context. These data belong to a study of blood T cell repertoires in COVID-19. Study as a whole: Researchers got acute and convalescent COVID-19 samples from the United States, Italy and Spain. Sources were T cells, B-cell-depleted T cells, or PBMCs; the material itself was cDNA or gDNA.

The germline gives CDR1 SGHTA, CDR2 FQGNSA. Trimming took 1 base from V and 3 from J, leaving 16 bases between them. The CDR3 has 16 amino acids. Sequenced by immunoSEQ multiplex PCR; TCRdb stores in-frame clones only, minus some. The sample lists 130,000 or so clones, 70% to 85% seen once, with 4% to 5% in the top ten. The sequencing sample was made of peripheral blood. The clonotype comes from a woman between 65 and 79 years old with acute or convalescent COVID-19. The genes are TRBV7-2 and TRBJ2-7; possible D gene TRBD2, 5 bases. DNA for the CDR3: TGTGCCAGCAGCTTAGGAAGCGGAGCACTAGGCTACGAGCAGTACTTC. Protein: CASSLGSGALGYEQYF.